These 5 T cell receptor beta chains share one sample of origin, sequenced in a study of T cells after yellow fever vaccination. TCRdb fed the 5' RACE reads into MiXCR, producing one record per CDR3 protein. The table records around 400,000 distinct CDR3 sequences, 11% of them present only once. The sequences come from PBMCs, collected on the day of the first yellow fever vaccination. The receptors stem from a man aged 18 to 29 who received the YFV17D yellow fever vaccine.

This clonotype turned up a few times. The V call is TRBV20-1, the J call TRBJ2-1, with D unclear. V was cut by 5 bases and J by 0 bases, with 14 bases left in between. CDR3 size: 15 residues. Germline values: CDR1 DFQATT, CDR2 SNEGSKA (reference sequence). Here the CDR3 DNA reads TGCAGTGCTTCTCGTAGCCCGGGCTCCTACAATGAGCAGTTCTTC. Translation: CSASRSPGSYNEQFF.

This clonotype was counted only a few times. The J gene is TRBJ2-1, the V gene TRBV20-1; D may correspond to TRBD1 or TRBD2 (5 bases each). The germline gives CDR1 DFQATT, CDR2 SNEGSKA (reference sequence). The length of the CDR3 is 12 residues. V lost 5 bases, J lost 7 bases, and 12 bases lay in between. CDR3 in amino acids: CSALGRENEQFF. The CDR3 coding sequence is TGCAGTGCTTTGGGACGGGAAAATGAGCAGTTCTTC.

This clonotype was counted only a few times. The J gene is TRBJ1-2, the V gene TRBV4-3; TRBD1 is a possible D gene (5 bases). CDR3 size: 16 residues. Germline V gene lookup returns CDR1 LGHNA and CDR2 YSLEER. V gave up 0 bases and J gave up 5 bases, with 16 bases separating them. The CDR3 protein is CASSQDLGGTIYGYTF. CDR3 sequence (DNA): TGCGCCAGCAGCCAAGATTTGGGAGGGACCATTTATGGCTACACCTTC.

A few counts support this clonotype. This chain connects TRBV4-1 to TRBJ1-1, with D perhaps matching TRBD1 (5 bases). The germline CDR1 and CDR2 sequences are MGHRA and YSYEKL. This CDR3 is built from 14 residues. V was cut by 1 base and J by 2 bases, with 8 bases left in between. The CDR3, as DNA: TGCGCCAGCAGCCAAGTCGGGGACAACACTGAAGCTTTCTTT. This codes for CASSQVGDNTEAFF.

The genes are TRBV9 and TRBJ2-5; D uncertain. This CDR3 spans 15 amino acids. Germline CDR1 and CDR2: SGDLS and YYNGEE. The V end lost 0 bases, the J end lost 5 bases, and 14 bases lay between the germline ends. The CDR3 here is CASSVGLGAMETQYF. The CDR3 nucleotides are TGTGCCAGCAGCGTAGGGCTGGGCGCCATGGAGACCCAGTACTTC. The entire variable domain, with the rest obtained from reference TRBV9 and TRBJ2-5, is as follows: DSGVTQTPKHLITATGQRVTLRCSPRSGDLSVYWYQQSLDQGLQFLIQYYNGEERAKGNILERFSAQQFPDLHSELNLSSLELGDSALYFCASSVGLGAMETQYFGPGTRLLVL.